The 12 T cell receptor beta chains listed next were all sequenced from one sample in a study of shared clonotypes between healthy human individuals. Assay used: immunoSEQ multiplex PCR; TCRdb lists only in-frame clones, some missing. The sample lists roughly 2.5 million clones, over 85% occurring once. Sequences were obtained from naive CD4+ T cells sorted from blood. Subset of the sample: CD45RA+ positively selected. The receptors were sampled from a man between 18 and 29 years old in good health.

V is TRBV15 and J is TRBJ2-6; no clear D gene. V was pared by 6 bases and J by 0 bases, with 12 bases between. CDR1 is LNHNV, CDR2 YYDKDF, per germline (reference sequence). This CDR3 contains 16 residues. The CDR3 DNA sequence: TGTGCCACCAGAAACGCCGGTCGCTCTGGGGCCAACGTCCTGACTTTC. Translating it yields CATRNAGRSGANVLTF.

The CDR3 sequence: CASSVEAGPYNEQFF. DNA of the CDR3: TGTGCCAGCAGCGTAGAGGCGGGACCCTACAATGAGCAGTTCTTC. The chain recombines TRBV9 with TRBJ2-1; the D gene is possibly TRBD2 (6 bases). This CDR3 is built from 15 residues. V lost 0 bases to trimming and J lost 2 bases, with 9 bases between them. CDR1 is SGDLS and CDR2 is YYNGEE in the germline V gene.

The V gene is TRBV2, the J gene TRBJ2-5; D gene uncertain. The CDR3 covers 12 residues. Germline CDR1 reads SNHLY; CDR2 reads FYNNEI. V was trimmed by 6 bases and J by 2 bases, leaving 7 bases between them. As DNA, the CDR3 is TGTGCCAGCAGGGCAGTACAAGAGACCCAGTACTTC. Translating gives CASRAVQETQYF.

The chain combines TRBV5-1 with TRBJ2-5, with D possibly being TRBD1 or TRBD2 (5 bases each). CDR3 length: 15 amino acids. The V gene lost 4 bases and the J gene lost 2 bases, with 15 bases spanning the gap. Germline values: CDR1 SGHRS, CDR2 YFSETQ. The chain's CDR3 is CASSITGTEQETQYF. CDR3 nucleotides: TGCGCCAGCAGCATCACCGGGACGGAGCAAGAGACCCAGTACTTC.

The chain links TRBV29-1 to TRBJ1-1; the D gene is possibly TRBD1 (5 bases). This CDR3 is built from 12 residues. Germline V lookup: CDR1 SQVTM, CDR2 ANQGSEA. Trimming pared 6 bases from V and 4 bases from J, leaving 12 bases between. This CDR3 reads CSVRGVGTEAFF. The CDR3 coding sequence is TGCAGCGTCCGAGGGGTGGGCACTGAAGCTTTCTTT.

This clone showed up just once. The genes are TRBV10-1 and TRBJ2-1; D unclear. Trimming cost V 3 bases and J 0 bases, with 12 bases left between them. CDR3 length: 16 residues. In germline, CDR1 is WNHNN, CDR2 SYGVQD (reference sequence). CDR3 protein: CASSDSRPSSYNEQFF. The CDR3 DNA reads TGCGCCAGCAGTGACTCCAGGCCCAGCTCCTACAATGAGCAGTTCTTC.

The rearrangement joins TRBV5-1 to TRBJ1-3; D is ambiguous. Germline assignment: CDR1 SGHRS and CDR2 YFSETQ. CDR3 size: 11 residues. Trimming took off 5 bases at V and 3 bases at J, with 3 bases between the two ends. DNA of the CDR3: TGCGCCAGCAGGTTTGGAAACACCATATATTTT. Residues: CASRFGNTIYF.

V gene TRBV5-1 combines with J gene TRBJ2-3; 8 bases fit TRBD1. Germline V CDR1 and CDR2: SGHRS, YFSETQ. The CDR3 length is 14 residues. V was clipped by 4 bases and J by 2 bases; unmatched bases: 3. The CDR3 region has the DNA TGCGCCAGCAGCGACAGGGGTAACACAGATACGCAGTATTTT. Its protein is CASSDRGNTDTQYF.

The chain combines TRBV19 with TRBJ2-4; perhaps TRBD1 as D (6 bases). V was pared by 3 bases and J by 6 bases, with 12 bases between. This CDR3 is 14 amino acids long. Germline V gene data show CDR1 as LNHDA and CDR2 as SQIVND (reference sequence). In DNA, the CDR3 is TGTGCCAGTAGTATGCAGGGGTTGATAAACATTCAGTACTTC. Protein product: CASSMQGLINIQYF.

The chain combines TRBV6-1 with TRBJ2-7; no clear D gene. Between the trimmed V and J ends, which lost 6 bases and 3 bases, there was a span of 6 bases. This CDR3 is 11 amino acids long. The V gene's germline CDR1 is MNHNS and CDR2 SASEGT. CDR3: CASRMSYEQYF. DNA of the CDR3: TGTGCCAGCAGAATGAGCTACGAGCAGTACTTC.

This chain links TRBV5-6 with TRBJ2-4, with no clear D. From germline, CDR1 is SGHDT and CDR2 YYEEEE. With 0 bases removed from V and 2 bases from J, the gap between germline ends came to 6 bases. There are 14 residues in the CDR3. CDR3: CASSLGFSKNIQYF. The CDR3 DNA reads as TGTGCCAGCAGCTTGGGATTTTCCAAAAACATTCAGTACTTC.

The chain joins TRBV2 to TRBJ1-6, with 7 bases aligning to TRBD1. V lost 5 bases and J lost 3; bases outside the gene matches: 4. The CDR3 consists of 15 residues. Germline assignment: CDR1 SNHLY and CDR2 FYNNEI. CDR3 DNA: TGTGCCAGCAGTCTAGACAGGGACTATAATTCACCCCTCCACTTT. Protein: CASSLDRDYNSPLHF.